These T cell receptor beta chains were read from a single sample in a study of vaccination effects on CD4 cells after COVID-19. TCRdb keeps only in-frame clones here, not all; method: immunoSEQ multiplex PCR. The repertoire holds roughly 68,000 clones, with more than 60% as singletons. Their cognate antigens are unknown. Sequenced material: CD4+ T cells from PBMCs cultured without peptide, taken before COVID-19 vaccination. The receptors were gathered from a human donor who had a prior SARS-CoV-2 infection. Both conserved end residues are trimmed from each CDR3.

j_gene: TRBJ2-1; v_gene: TRBV7-9; CDR3aa: ASSLAGGREQF
j_gene: TRBJ2-7; v_gene: TRBV18; CDR3aa: ASSILPGLRGYEQY
j_gene: TRBJ1-4; v_gene: TRBV5-1; CDR3aa: ASSSGGTGDEKLF
j_gene: TRBJ2-5; v_gene: TRBV5-1; CDR3aa: ASSLEGGLQETQY
j_gene: TRBJ2-3; v_gene: TRBV6-5; CDR3aa: ASSQKRVPLDTQY
j_gene: TRBJ2-7; v_gene: TRBV5-1; CDR3aa: ASSRGDANYEQY
j_gene: TRBJ2-7; v_gene: TRBV18; CDR3aa: ASSPDSNTGSEQY
j_gene: TRBJ2-5; v_gene: TRBV5-1; CDR3aa: ASRRAGGPQETQY
j_gene: TRBJ2-1; v_gene: TRBV19; CDR3aa: ASSMRASLSYNEQF
j_gene: TRBJ2-2; v_gene: TRBV9; CDR3aa: ASSVGGTGELF
j_gene: TRBJ1-2; v_gene: TRBV19; CDR3aa: ASRPNRGLGYT
j_gene: TRBJ1-3; v_gene: TRBV5-4; CDR3aa: ASSPVGNGNTIY
j_gene: TRBJ2-6; v_gene: TRBV5-1; CDR3aa: ASAASGGYSGANVLT
j_gene: TRBJ1-3; v_gene: TRBV11-2; CDR3aa: ASSLADRSLPYGNTIY
j_gene: TRBJ1-4; v_gene: TRBV7-2; CDR3aa: ASSFNRGGEKLF
j_gene: TRBJ2-1; v_gene: TRBV9; CDR3aa: ASSVSLAGGFGEQF
j_gene: TRBJ2-3; v_gene: TRBV2; CDR3aa: ASRDPGLNTDTQY
j_gene: TRBJ1-1; v_gene: TRBV27; CDR3aa: ASSFRDRGTEAF
j_gene: TRBJ1-2; v_gene: TRBV19; CDR3aa: ASSIPGGAYYGYT
j_gene: TRBJ1-6; v_gene: TRBV6-5; CDR3aa: ASSPGRGPSPLH
j_gene: TRBJ1-4; v_gene: TRBV5-1; CDR3aa: ASSGGLGEKLF
j_gene: TRBJ2-2; v_gene: TRBV30; CDR3aa: AWDGLANTGELF